The source of this T cell receptor (beta chain) is a study of neurological immune-mediated disorders. This clonotype was picked up many times. The target antigen is unknown. Each CDR3 protein is one row after TCRdb ran MiXCR on the 5' RACE reads. The table shows 45,000 to 65,000 distinct CDR3 sequences, with 3% to 4% occurring only once. The CDR3 is 14 amino acids. Trimming cost V 1 base and J 4 bases, with 11 bases left between them. The germline CDR1 and CDR2 sequences are SGHRS and YFSETQ. General study results and limits: In multiple sclerosis patients, the repertoire cluster was unrelated to clinical or MRI findings.

This clonotype originated in a man between 35 and 55 years old with multiple sclerosis. Material: PBMCs. This chain connects TRBV5-1 to TRBJ1-2, with D unclear. CDR3 in amino acids: CASSLSGVGYGYTF. The CDR3 nucleotides read TGCGCCAGCAGCTTGTCCGGCGTTGGCTATGGCTACACCTTC.